These T cell receptor beta chains were read from a single sample in a study of shared clonotypes between healthy human individuals. Clones were sequenced by immunoSEQ multiplex PCR, and TCRdb holds only the in-frame ones, with some missing. This table has about 1 million clones, 60% to 80% appearing once. Material: memory CD4+ T cells sorted from blood. The source is a young man in good health. Both conserved end residues are part of each CDR3. D genes are given only for firm matches. Only some rows state a clone size, as once, few, many or a class for expanded clones.

D	J	V	length	size	CDR3	DNA
TRBD1	TRBJ1-5	TRBV15	18	NA	CATSRDPPGQGVGQPQHF	TGTGCCACCAGCAGAGATCCCCCCGGACAGGGGGTGGGTCAGCCCCAGCATTTT
NA	TRBJ2-5	TRBV5-1	13	NA	CASSSGIGETQYF	TGCGCCAGCAGCTCTGGTATAGGAGAGACCCAGTACTTC
TRBD2	TRBJ2-1	TRBV5-6	15	NA	CASSLGGRAYNEQFF	TGTGCCAGCAGCTTGGGAGGGAGGGCCTACAATGAGCAGTTCTTC
NA	TRBJ1-5	TRBV28	16	NA	CASTPIGSRSNQPQHF	TGTGCCAGCACCCCCATAGGTAGCCGTAGCAATCAGCCCCAGCATTTT
NA	TRBJ1-5	TRBV27	15	few	CASRADGNSNQPQHF	TGTGCCAGCAGGGCGGACGGGAATAGCAATCAGCCCCAGCATTTT
NA	TRBJ2-3	TRBV4-1	18	NA	CASSPLGAAVSFGDTQYF	TGCGCCAGCAGCCCCCTGGGAGCGGCAGTGTCGTTCGGTGATACGCAGTATTTT
NA	TRBJ1-2	TRBV25-1	13	NA	CASRPGLMGGYTF	TGTGCCAGCAGACCGGGACTAATGGGAGGCTACACCTTC
NA	TRBJ1-4	TRBV6-1	13	NA	CASKGLGNEKLFF	TGTGCCAGCAAGGGGCTCGGGAATGAAAAACTGTTTTTT
TRBD2	TRBJ2-1	TRBV11-2	17	few	CASSLRFGLASYNEQFF	TGTGCCAGCAGCCTCAGATTCGGACTAGCCTCCTACAATGAGCAGTTCTTC
NA	TRBJ1-3	TRBV10-3	14	NA	CASIAFLSGNTIYF	TGTGCCAGCATAGCGTTTTTATCGGGAAACACCATATATTTT
NA	TRBJ1-2	TRBV7-9	14	NA	CASSLAGDPKGYTF	TGTGCCAGCAGCTTAGCGGGGGATCCTAAGGGCTACACCTTC
NA	TRBJ1-4	TRBV4-1	15	NA	CASSRGTATNEKLFF	TGCGCCAGCAGCCGTGGGACGGCAACTAATGAAAAACTGTTTTTT
NA	TRBJ2-7	TRBV5-1	15	NA	CASSLGLTYSYEQYF	TGCGCCAGCAGCTTGGGGCTGACTTACTCCTACGAGCAGTACTTC
NA	TRBJ1-5	TRBV6-1	15	NA	CASLTLRGSNQPQHF	TGTGCCAGCCTTACCTTGAGGGGGAGCAATCAGCCCCAGCATTTT
NA	TRBJ2-1	TRBV4-1	15	once	CASSPTQVSYNEQFF	TGCGCCAGCAGCCCAACACAGGTCTCCTACAATGAGCAGTTCTTC
NA	TRBJ2-7	TRBV5-1	14	NA	CASSLENTPYEQYF	TGCGCCAGCAGCTTGGAGAACACCCCCTACGAGCAGTACTTC
NA	TRBJ1-2	TRBV28	12	NA	CASRSQGKDYTF	TGTGCCAGCAGAAGCCAGGGGAAAGACTACACCTTC
NA	TRBJ2-5	TRBV19	13	many	CASSADPGETQYF	TGTGCCAGTAGCGCAGACCCCGGGGAGACCCAGTACTTC
NA	TRBJ2-3	TRBV6-1	13	once	CASSESPEDTQYF	TGTGCCAGCAGTGAAAGTCCCGAGGATACGCAGTATTTT
NA	TRBJ1-6	TRBV6-5	15	NA	CASSLGGFGNSPLHF	TGTGCCAGCAGTTTGGGGGGTTTTGGTAATTCACCCCTCCACTTT
NA	TRBJ2-1	TRBV30	16	NA	CAWSVPGGFGDNEQFF	TGTGCCTGGAGTGTACCAGGAGGGTTTGGGGACAATGAGCAGTTCTTC
NA	TRBJ2-7	TRBV10-2	16	NA	CASSESKGTKGYEQYF	TGCGCCAGCAGTGAGTCGAAGGGTACTAAAGGCTACGAGCAGTACTTC
NA	TRBJ2-1	TRBV6-1	11	few	CASSVDHEQFF	TGTGCCAGCAGTGTTGATCATGAGCAGTTCTTC
NA	TRBJ2-1	TRBV6-5	13	NA	CASSRGGRNEQFF	TGTGCCAGCAGTCGTGGAGGGCGGAATGAGCAGTTCTTC
TRBD1	TRBJ2-1	TRBV5-1	14	NA	CASSWGQKGNEQFF	TGCGCCAGCAGCTGGGGACAGAAAGGCAATGAGCAGTTCTTC
NA	TRBJ1-6	TRBV7-2	15	once	CASSLGRGTYSPLHF	TGTGCCAGCAGCCTGGGGCGGGGAACCTACTCACCCCTCCACTTT
TRBD1	TRBJ1-6	TRBV5-4	15	NA	CASSLGDRRESPLHF	TGTGCCAGCAGCTTGGGGGACAGGCGGGAATCACCCCTCCACTTT
NA	TRBJ2-5	TRBV30	15	NA	CAWNRYSSYQETQYF	TGTGCCTGGAATAGATACAGCTCCTACCAAGAGACCCAGTACTTC
NA	TRBJ2-6	TRBV7-8	16	NA	CASSFGRTSGANVLTF	TGTGCCAGCAGCTTCGGACGGACCTCTGGGGCCAACGTCCTGACTTTC
NA	TRBJ1-2	TRBV28	13	NA	CASTPGQVYGYTF	TGTGCCAGCACCCCGGGGCAGGTCTATGGCTACACCTTC
NA	TRBJ2-5	TRBV5-8	15	NA	CASTDFTGASQTQYF	TGTGCCAGCACCGATTTTACGGGGGCCTCGCAGACCCAGTACTTC
NA	TRBJ2-3	TRBV5-1	14	NA	CASSPQRSTDTQYF	TGCGCCAGCAGCCCCCAGCGGAGCACAGATACGCAGTATTTT
NA	TRBJ2-3	TRBV10-3	14	NA	CATSRQQNTDTQYF	TGTGCCACCTCACGACAGCAAAACACAGATACGCAGTATTTT
NA	TRBJ1-1	TRBV5-6	17	few	CASSPRGGVSGRTEAFF	TGTGCCAGCAGCCCCCGCGGCGGGGTAAGTGGGCGGACTGAAGCTTTCTTT
NA	TRBJ2-4	TRBV11-2	13	NA	CASSRDRLSIQYF	TGTGCCAGCAGTAGAGACAGACTTAGCATTCAGTACTTC
NA	TRBJ1-2	TRBV16	14	NA	CASSQFGQSYGYTF	TGTGCCAGCAGCCAATTCGGGCAAAGCTATGGCTACACCTTC
NA	TRBJ1-1	TRBV2	13	NA	CASIMTVNTEAFF	TGTGCCAGCATTATGACGGTGAACACTGAAGCTTTCTTT
NA	TRBJ2-7	TRBV7-9	14	NA	CASSPGEFSYEQYF	TGTGCCAGCAGCCCGGGAGAGTTCAGCTACGAGCAGTACTTC
TRBD1	TRBJ2-7	TRBV28	13	NA	CASSYRGPYEQYF	TGTGCCAGCAGTTACAGGGGCCCCTACGAGCAGTACTTC
NA	TRBJ1-1	TRBV10-2	13	NA	CASSRDTYTEAFF	TGCGCCAGCAGCCGGGACACCTACACTGAAGCTTTCTTT
TRBD2	TRBJ2-1	TRBV29-1	14	many	CSVASGYSYNEQFF	TGCAGCGTTGCTAGCGGATACTCCTACAATGAGCAGTTCTTC
TRBD1	TRBJ2-7	TRBV5-6	14	NA	CASSGTEKTYEQYF	TGTGCCAGCAGTGGGACAGAGAAAACCTACGAGCAGTACTTC
NA	TRBJ2-1	TRBV5-4	15	NA	CASSTMGGISNEQFF	TGTGCCAGCAGCACCATGGGCGGGATTTCGAATGAGCAGTTCTTC
TRBD1	TRBJ1-3	TRBV6-4	14	NA	CASRGQSSGNTIYF	TGTGCCAGCAGGGGACAGAGCTCTGGAAACACCATATATTTT
NA	TRBJ1-1	TRBV19	14	NA	CASSPSRGAAEAFF	TGTGCCAGTTCGCCGAGTCGGGGGGCGGCTGAAGCTTTCTTT
NA	TRBJ2-7	TRBV5-1	17	NA	CASSRDRLERSYYEQYF	TGCGCCAGCAGCCGAGACAGGCTGGAGAGATCCTACTACGAGCAGTACTTC
TRBD1	TRBJ1-4	TRBV14	14	NA	CASSQDLTGEKLFF	TGTGCCAGCAGCCAAGACTTGACAGGGGAAAAACTGTTTTTT
NA	TRBJ1-2	TRBV27	13	NA	CASSLEGSYGYTF	TGTGCCAGCAGTTTAGAGGGAAGCTATGGCTACACCTTC
TRBD1	TRBJ1-4	TRBV6-1	16	NA	CASSDTFSGTGEKLFF	TGTGCCAGCAGTGACACCTTCTCCGGGACAGGGGAAAAACTGTTTTTT
TRBD1	TRBJ1-1	TRBV15	15	NA	CATSSRDSLNTEAFF	TGTGCCACCAGCAGTCGGGACAGTTTGAACACTGAAGCTTTCTTT
NA	TRBJ2-7	TRBV18	14	NA	CASSPQQGTYEQYF	TGTGCCAGCTCACCACAACAGGGAACCTACGAGCAGTACTTC